This T cell receptor (beta chain) is from a study of post-analysis software for immune sequencing data. Unique molecular identifiers were carried by the TCR beta cDNA libraries. T cells numbering roughly 1 to 10 million yielded cDNA molecules that totaled roughly 500,000. MiXCR, applied by TCRdb to the PCR reads, yields one record per CDR3 protein. The sample includes approximately 150,000 distinct CDR3 sequences, approximately 31% seen only once; the top ten take more than 1.3%. Study results and caveats: Among five TRBV segments more frequent in patients than controls were TRBV5-6, TRBV5-1 and TRBV20-1. The authors found that F measure strongly co-clustered same-batch samples. Versus controls, multiple sclerosis patients showed significantly lower diversity (normalized Chao1).

Turning to this clonotype: Its specificity is not known.

J was trimmed by 2 bases and V by 6 bases; bases with no gene match: 6. The CDR3 has 16 residues. The germline V gene encodes CDR1 LGHDT and CDR2 YNNKEL (reference sequence). The chain recombines TRBV3-1 with TRBJ2-3, with TRBD2 matching 12 bases. Sequencing input: blood. The sequence derives from a girl aged 5 to 17 with multiple sclerosis. The DNA for the CDR3 is TGTGCCAGCAGTCCGCTAGCGGGAGGGCACACAGATACGCAGTATTTT. Its protein product is CASSPLAGGHTDTQYF.